This T cell receptor beta chain was sequenced in a study of tumor and adjacent non-tumor tissue in lung cancer. In the study overall: Patients comprised some eleven adenocarcinoma, a couple of squamous cell carcinoma and 1 small cell lung cancer.

Three rounds of nested PCR, following a modified ARM-PCR protocol, produced the TCRbeta library. Each CDR3 protein gets one entry after TCRdb re-called the multiplex PCR reads with MiXCR. The sample records 50,000 to 60,000 distinct CDR3 sequences, 74% being singletons. With respect to this clonotype: The antigen is undetermined. The junction shows a germline mismatch at one end, possibly a read error.

This sample's RNA came from whole unsorted tissue. The normal lung tissue was taken more than 3 cm from the tumor edge. Donors were chemotherapy-naive, newly diagnosed lung cancer surgical patients in China, August–late 2014. Findings and caveats of the study: Tumor repertoires had a smaller top 100 clone share than normal lung. Significantly higher TCR diversity was found in tumor than normal lung.

Germline values: CDR1 SGHNT, CDR2 YENEEA. The CDR3 has 15 amino acids. Sequencing was carried out using distant non-tumor lung tissue. The J gene is TRBJ1-6, the V gene TRBV11-3; D is perhaps TRBD1 (6 bases). This clonotype was sampled from a woman aged 55-69 years with non-small cell lung cancer. For the CDR3, the DNA is TGTGTCAGCAGCTCAGAGGACAGATATAATTCACTCCTCCACTTT. It codes for CVSSSEDRYNSLLHF.